This entry describes one T cell receptor beta chain. Its target antigen remains unknown. Qualities for individual bases were not recorded, and no much larger clone is one base off. The entry originates in a study of OX40 agonist ivuxolimab in advanced cancers. Regarding the research as a whole: Ivuxolimab was an agonistic, fully human IgG2 monoclonal antibody directed against OX40 (CD134), a costimulatory receptor. Intravenous ivuxolimab was administered to patients every 2 weeks at six dose levels: 0.01, 0.1, 0.3, 1.5, 3 and 10 mg/kg. Partial responses occurred in three dose-escalation patients, of whom one had hepatocellular carcinoma and two had cutaneous melanoma. Prior anti-PD-1, anti-PD-L1 or anti-CTLA-4 therapy was permitted, and approximately 40% of dose-escalation patients had received checkpoint inhibitors. Of the 52 patients in dose escalation, about 19 had hepatocellular carcinoma, some 15 had melanoma, 9 had renal cell carcinoma and 9 had head and neck cancer. Peripheral TCRbeta sequencing aimed to test whether ivuxolimab altered TCR sequence diversity and caused clonal T-cell expansion. The monotherapy dose-escalation portion (N of about 50 patients) of the phase I ivuxolimab trial is reported in the paper. The dose-escalation cohort was around 84% male with a mean age of roughly 60 years, ranging from about 20 to 80.

The CDR3, from cysteine to phenylalanine, totals 15 residues. Only the CDR3 DNA is retained, 45 bases long and in frame from the first base. Trimming at the junction amounts to 1 base on V and 1 base on J, and the germline ends lie 10 bases apart. CDR1 and CDR2 were assigned from the germline V gene as SGHNT and YENEEA. General findings and caveats noted by the study authors: At doses of 0.1 to 3.0 mg/kg, clonal expansion of both CD4+ and CD8+ T cells in blood was seen between baseline and week 6. Low levels of normalized T-cell clonal expansion were also seen in some nonresponding patients. The antigen specificity of the clonally expanded peripheral T cells was not determined. On average, CD8+ T cells showed more expanded clones than CD4+ T cells after ivuxolimab. Partial responders in the 0.1-3.0 mg/kg groups had among the lowest normalized peripheral clonal expansion, especially among CD8+ T cells.

Genomic DNA was extracted from sorted cells for sequencing of the TCRbeta CDR3 region. The immunoSEQ Assay was used to sequence the TCRbeta CDR3 regions. Drawn from immuneACCESS, this table holds only the in-frame rearrangements with V and J called that TCRdb kept. Clones are partly lost; checked studies trace under half to an unresolved V gene and leave the rest unexplained. In all, the sample holds some 80,000 clones, and approximately 80% of those were seen once. Of the sample, approximately 0.44% falls within the top ten clones. The trial excluded patients who had a history of autoimmune disease or were on systemic immunosuppression. Peripheral blood for TCR sequencing was collected from all dose cohorts at baseline, on cycle 4 day 1, and on cycle 7 day 1. The samples were taken from a phase I, first-in-human, multicenter, open-label dose-escalation trial of ivuxolimab. Adults with locally advanced or metastatic melanoma, renal cell carcinoma, hepatocellular carcinoma or head and neck squamous cell carcinoma were enrolled in the trial. Before TCR sequencing, CD4+ T cells and CD8+ T cells were sorted from peripheral blood as separate populations.

This chain joins TRBV11-3 to TRBJ1-1; no D gene call is confident. Sequencing used CD4+ or CD8+ T cells sorted from blood, obtained in a trial of the OX40 agonist ivuxolimab. This clonotype was obtained from an adult with an advanced solid tumor such as melanoma, head and neck, liver or kidney cancer. The CDR3 sequence is CASSLGGQANTEAFF. The sequenced DNA: TGTGCCAGCAGCTTAGGGGGTCAGGCGAACACTGAAGCTTTCTTT.